The present TCR beta chain was sequenced within a study of cytomegalovirus exposure and HLA in healthy donors (dated by TCRdb to 2015 to 2018). Some background on the complete study: An earlier analysis of approximately 640 of the donors reported roughly 300 Gb of sequence data and roughly 110 million unique TCR beta sequences from some 180 million T cells. An early release that covered about 600 HLA-typed donors contained 250 to 350 gigabases of sequencing data and around 85 million unique TCR sequences. Among the roughly 400 genotyped donors, approximately 81% belonged to the genetic ancestry cluster associated with self-reported Caucasian donors. The study aimed to test whether signatures of past pathogen exposure could be identified by cataloging public T cell receptors. Using immunosequencing, the study profiled T cell repertoires from approximately 700 subjects and related those repertoires to cytomegalovirus serostatus. In addition to the first cohort of 650 to 750 subjects, a separate validation cohort of some 120 different subjects was used. The study combined high-throughput TCR immunosequencing, statistical association of individual TCRs with disease status, and machine learning to predict cytomegalovirus infection status. In a later analysis, previously published TCR beta repertoires from about 670 donors were re-analyzed and high-resolution HLA genotyping was added so that TCR occurrence patterns could be studied. The later analysis used no new phenotypic data to find candidate immune exposures, relying instead on TCR beta sequences and their occurrence across donors. An earlier analysis of around 580 of the donors used high-throughput TCR beta sequencing to judge whether each TCR beta V gene segment behaved as functional or pseudogenic. Alongside the repertoire data, information on donor age, sex, ethnicity and CMV serostatus was compiled. A later genetic analysis took genome-wide SNP genotypes for about 55% of the 666 donors and used that subset as a discovery cohort. All discovery cohort repertoires had been generated using a single sequencing platform. HLA typing covered class I and class II loci at four-digit resolution. The number of typed donors differed by locus: about 620-630 for A, B, C, DRB1 and DQB1; approximately 520 for DQA1; 600 to 610 for DPA1; and about 450 for DPB1. A handful of DR-DQ haplotypes were handled as single units for association and clustering because linkage in the cohort was strong. Among some 410 genotyped donors of the cohort, an average of around 220,000 unique TCR beta nucleotide sequences was sequenced per donor, of which about 19% were non-productive.

The library was made by the immunoSEQ multiplex PCR assay. For the multiplex PCR, a mixture combining 60 forward primers for TCR Vbeta segments and 13 reverse primers for TCR Jbeta segments was used. The CDR3 region of rearranged TCR beta genes was amplified from genomic DNA with a multiplex PCR assay. The Illumina HiSeq System was used to sequence the amplified TCR beta libraries as 87-base-pair reads. The study's own analysis went as follows. A later analysis tallied 75 million to 95 million unique TCR beta chains across the 610 or so repertoires, and roughly 11 million of those chains were shared by two or more donors. To remove PCR and sequencing errors, raw reads were error-corrected and collapsed into unique sequences using a nearest-neighbor algorithm that merged closely related sequences. CDR3 sequences were aligned to IMGT reference sequences to assign V, D and J gene segments. For a sequence to be retained, a match of at least six nucleotides to both a V gene segment and a J gene segment was required. A rearrangement was called productive if the CDR3 had no stop codons and remained in frame with V and J, and every other rearrangement was called non-productive. CDR3 was defined by IMGT convention, running from the second conserved V-encoded cysteine to the conserved J-encoded phenylalanine. Sequences without an unambiguous match to a single V gene segment were excluded from the earlier analysis of over 500 of the donors. An earlier analysis of 450 to 650 of the donors called V segments functional above 56.7% productive rearrangements and segregating when the between-donor standard deviation exceeded 5%. A statistical classification framework was developed to diagnose cytomegalovirus status using the catalog of TCR beta chain sequences. In a later analysis, V and J genes were assigned by comparing TCR nucleotide sequences against IMGT/GENE-DB human TR gene sequences. In a later analysis, CDR3 sequences and most-parsimonious VDJ recombination scenarios were assigned using the TCRdist pipeline. A later analysis defined each TCR beta chain by its CDR3 amino acid sequence plus V-gene family, and excluded reads lacking a unique V-gene family. In a later analysis, around 600 highly shared, low-generation-probability nucleotide sequences were removed to address suspected cross-contamination and a sequencing artifact. For each public chain, a later analysis derived a clonal expansion index from normalized ranks of inferred template counts within each repertoire. In a later analysis, generation probabilities were computed with a VDJ recombination model fitted to out-of-frame rearrangements, and the resulting probabilities were checked against IGoR. In a later analysis, TCR-TCR, TCR-HLA and TCR-CMV co-occurrence was scored with hypergeometric tests, and a repertoire-size bias correction was applied to TCR pairs. False discovery rates were estimated in a later analysis by permuting HLA or CMV assignments 20 times. In a later analysis, co-occurring TCRs were grouped with DBSCAN, and TCRdist sequence similarity was added when clustering was performed within HLA-allele-positive subsets. Repertoires with fewer than 30,000 or more than 120,000 public chains, plus five repertoires with anomalous nucleotide sharing, were excluded from co-occurrence clustering. In TCRdb, the immuneACCESS table is reduced to in-frame sequences with V and J assigned. These tables do not hold every clone; where another copy was compared, an unresolved V gene accounts for under half, and the others remain unexplained. V, J and clone size are taken as reported in that table, and D and trimming were inferred from the DNA itself. This sample comprises some 150,000 clones, roughly 10% of them detected only once. The top ten constitute less than 2% of the sample.

There are a few counts of this clone. Its specific antigen is unknown. Base qualities are missing; no much larger clone stands one base away. The study at large found these results: According to a later analysis, most CMV-associated TCR beta chains appeared to be HLA-restricted, and the HLA associations seemed to be driven largely by CMV exposure. Assigning TCR associations to individual alleles was difficult when HLA alleles, especially DR and DQ, strongly co-occurred. In a later analysis, several top co-occurrence clusters were reported to appear linked to parvovirus B19, influenza, CMV and Epstein-Barr virus. A later analysis found that HLA-associated TCR beta chains were more clonally expanded and had lower generation probabilities than equally common non-associated chains. A further reported finding was that TCR beta sequences accurately predicted the HLA-A and HLA-B alleles for most subjects in the first cohort. According to a later genetic analysis, donors in an Asian-associated ancestry cluster had fewer N-insertions in productive TCRs than the approximately 650-donor mean. In an earlier analysis of 587 of the donors, most TCR beta V segments appeared in productive rearrangements about 90% or about 30% of the time, broadly matching IMGT annotations. The classifier was reported to diagnose cytomegalovirus status with high specificity and sensitivity in both the original cohort and the validation cohort. The authors suggested that the approach could potentially be extended to other disease states and immunological phenotypes. The 87-base-pair reads could not distinguish some IMGT-functional V segments, including TRBV6-2 and TRBV6-3, so those segments were excluded. A group of highly shared sequence variants was considered likely to be a technical artifact of the sequencing pipeline. In a later analysis, the rate of TCR association differed among HLA loci, with DRB1 alleles having the most associated TCRs and HLA-C alleles having the fewest. While some public TCRs were present in many individuals, most TCR sequences turned up only very rarely across donors. In the study, approximately 150 TCR beta chains were listed as associated with cytomegalovirus. In vitro tests confirmed that three of the cytomegalovirus-associated TCR beta chains recognize cytomegalovirus antigens. Because counts were too low, about 17 rarely observed V segments, including chromosome 9 orphons, were excluded from the earlier analysis of under 650 of the donors. Presence/absence analyses assumed roughly uniform sequencing depth across donors, an assumption that may not hold. Specific HLA alleles were associated with 18,000 or so TCR beta sequences at a false discovery rate of 0.05 in a later analysis. Because some donors lacked HLA typing at each locus, the association tests relied only on the typed subset. V-gene and J-gene trimming of TCR beta chains was associated with a missense DCLRE1C variant in a later genetic analysis, and the association was replicated in an independent cohort. Immune exposure information for the cohort was limited to CMV serostatus. The cohort was sequenced for TCR beta chains only, and without alpha or paired-chain data the features that could be detected were limited. Linkage disequilibrium might explain the correlated functional status among segregating V segments, but an unknown experimental factor could not be ruled out.

The germline V gene (reference sequence) sets CDR1 to LNHDA and CDR2 to SQIVND. Ends trimmed: V by 7 bases, J by 0 bases; bases unmatched to a gene: 4. The CDR3 numbers 14 residues from cysteine through phenylalanine. This entry keeps only the CDR3 DNA: 42 bases, framed from base 1. The cohort comprised hundreds of healthy bone marrow donors. At the time of sampling, every cohort member was nominally healthy, though immune exposures that went unrecorded were likely present. The donor was CMV seronegative and belonged to the group of 320 or so seronegative cohort members. Every donor gave a peripheral blood sample, and the peripheral blood mononuclear cells from that sample were used for TCR beta sequencing. Genomic DNA was extracted from the blood cell samples with the Qiagen DNeasy Blood Extraction Kit.

This receptor was taken from a man over 45 in good health and CMV-seronegative. Input material: PBMCs. This sequence uses TRBV19 and TRBJ1-2, with TRBD1 matching 8 junction bases. DNA sequence: TGTGCCAGTACCCGGACAGGGCCTAACTATGGCTACACCTTC. This encodes CASTRTGPNYGYTF.